This T cell receptor (beta chain) stems from a study of blood T cell repertoires in COVID-19. Germline CDR1 reads SNHLY; CDR2 reads FYNNEI. Germline trimming cut 6 bases from V and 3 bases from J; bases unmatched to any gene: 8. The CDR3 is 17 residues long. Profiling relied on immunoSEQ multiplex PCR, and the TCRdb table lists in-frame clones only, not all of them. Of hundreds of thousands of clones listed, roughly 82% are singletons. The TCR was taken from a woman aged 80 or over with COVID-19, enrolled during active disease. Sequencing used peripheral blood. The chain carries TRBV2 and TRBJ2-3; TRBD2 matches 14 bases. CDR3 DNA sequence: TGTGCCAGCAGGCAAACCGGACTAGCGGGGGGAACAGATACGCAGTATTTT. Protein product: CASRQTGLAGGTDTQYF.